The 7 T cell receptor beta chains in this list originate from one sample, sequenced in a study of beta chain features in type 1 diabetes. Every bit of the isolated RNA underwent reverse transcription, so sequencing read expressed TCRB transcripts. Profiling relied on immunoSEQ multiplex PCR, and the TCRdb table lists in-frame clones only, not all of them. The table lists 300,000 to 400,000 clones, under 8.5% of them singletons. The sample consisted of central memory CD4+ T cells from blood. The origin of the receptors is a woman aged 18-29 years in good health.

Many counts were recorded for this clone. The chain employs TRBV7-2 and TRBJ2-5; 13 bases are shared with TRBD2. Germline CDR1 is SGHTA and CDR2 is FQGNSA. With V trimmed by 5 bases and J by 5 bases, 14 bases remained unmatched. The CDR3 consists of 18 residues. CDR3 region: CASSPDPGLAGLGETQYF. CDR3 nucleotide sequence: TGTGCCAGCAGCCCCGATCCGGGACTAGCGGGACTGGGGGAGACCCAGTACTTC.

This clone was seen a handful of times. The chain uses TRBV2 and TRBJ2-1; no firm D call. V shed 6 bases and J shed 6 bases, with 18 bases lying between them. The CDR3 has 15 residues. CDR1 SNHLY and CDR2 FYNNEI come from the germline V gene. The CDR3 spells CASRLGWSRSNEQFF. CDR3 coding DNA: TGTGCCAGCAGATTGGGATGGTCTAGGAGCAATGAGCAGTTCTTC.

This clone was picked up many times. The J gene is TRBJ2-4, the V gene TRBV18; D is possibly TRBD2 (6 bases). Germline assignment: CDR1 KGHSH and CDR2 LQKENI. Trimming shortened V by 0 bases and J by 8 bases, and 17 bases separated the two germline ends. This CDR3 is built from 16 residues. The CDR3 loop is CASSPPAAGRMDIQYF. The DNA of the CDR3 is TGTGCCAGCTCACCACCGGCCGCGGGGCGCATGGACATTCAGTACTTC.

The CDR3 loop is CSVLAGGGFYSEQYF. The CDR3 bases are TGCAGCGTCTTAGCGGGAGGGGGATTCTACTCTGAGCAGTACTTC. The chain has TRBV29-1 and TRBJ2-7; 11 nucleotides agree with TRBD2. This CDR3 has 15 residues. The ends lost 6 bases at V and 7 bases at J; junction bases unmatched: 14. The germline gives CDR1 SQVTM, CDR2 ANQGSEA.

The V call is TRBV18, the J call TRBJ1-2, with D uncertain. CDR1 and CDR2 (germline): KGHSH, LQKENI. V was pared by 4 bases and J by 2 bases, with 11 bases between. The CDR3 covers 14 residues. DNA for the CDR3: TGTGCCAGCTCACGACTTGCGGGAAACTATGGCTACACCTTC. It encodes CASSRLAGNYGYTF.

This clone was observed at least ten times. The rearrangement links TRBV4-1 to TRBJ2-3; D call uncertain. Germline V gives CDR1 MGHRA, CDR2 YSYEKL. The CDR3 extends over 13 amino acids. V lost 0 bases and J 6 bases, leaving 7 bases between the germline ends. In DNA, the CDR3 is TGCGCCAGCAGCCAAGAACGTGGTGATACGCAGTATTTT. Its protein product is CASSQERGDTQYF.

The sample holds a few counts of this clone. V and J are TRBV6-6 and TRBJ1-1, with D uncertain. Between the trimmed V and J ends, which lost 6 bases and 4 bases, there was a span of 15 bases. Germline-derived CDR1 and CDR2 are MNHNY and SVGAGI (reference sequence). This CDR3 spans 14 amino acids. This CDR3 is CASRDFGDSTEAFF. The DNA of the CDR3 is TGTGCCAGCAGGGACTTTGGGGATTCCACTGAAGCTTTCTTT.